This passage covers 19 T cell receptor beta chains from one sample sequenced in a study of cytomegalovirus exposure and HLA in healthy donors. This PCR relied on a set of 60 Vbeta primers and 13 Jbeta primers. The data were produced by immunoSEQ multiplex PCR, yet TCRdb's version contains in-frame clones alone and is incomplete. The repertoire includes hundreds of thousands of clones, approximately 90% of them detected once, and more than 2% sits in the top ten. The sequenced sample was PBMCs. All receptors come from a woman aged 18 to 35 in good health and CMV-seronegative.

This chain uses TRBV6-1 with TRBJ1-2; D gene uncertain. There are 12 residues in the CDR3. V was cut by 2 bases and J by 5 bases, with 6 bases left in between. Germline V lookup: CDR1 MNHNS, CDR2 SASEGT. The CDR3 bases are TGTGCCAGCAGTGAACGACTTTATGGCTACACCTTC. Protein sequence: CASSERLYGYTF.

V and J are TRBV6-5 and TRBJ2-7; possibly TRBD1 for D (6 bases). Trimming left V 6 bases short and J 4 bases short, with 19 bases between. The CDR3 is 15 residues long. CDR1 is MNHEY and CDR2 is SVGAGI in the germline V gene. Written as DNA, the CDR3 is TGTGCCAGCAGCCGCGATCCCGGGACAACATACGAGCAGTACTTC. Protein: CASSRDPGTTYEQYF.

This rearrangement joins TRBV9 to TRBJ2-3, with D possibly being TRBD1 (5 bases). CDR3 length: 15 residues. The ends were cut back, 3 bases at V and 5 bases at J, with 16 bases in the middle. CDR1 and CDR2 (germline): SGDLS, YYNGEE. The CDR3 coding sequence is TGTGCCAGCAGCGCAGTGGGGCCGCCGCAAGATACGCAGTATTTT. Encoded protein: CASSAVGPPQDTQYF.

The chain is built from TRBV7-9 and TRBJ1-2; 8 nucleotides agree with TRBD1. CDR1 and CDR2 from the germline V gene are SEHNR and FQNEAQ (reference sequence). The CDR3 totals 16 residues. After removal of 7 bases from V and 6 bases from J, the junction contained 16 bases not matched to a gene. The CDR3: CASTEGRGRGGDGYTF. CDR3 DNA sequence: TGTGCCAGCACCGAGGGCAGGGGGCGCGGGGGCGATGGCTACACCTTC.

This clone appeared a single time. This rearrangement joins TRBV19 to TRBJ1-1, with 9 nucleotides matching TRBD1. V lost 5 bases, J lost 6 bases, and 7 bases stayed unmatched. CDR1 and CDR2 from the germline V gene are LNHDA and SQIVND (reference sequence). This CDR3 spans 14 amino acids. The CDR3 here is CASSQRDRASEAFF. The DNA of the CDR3 is TGTGCCAGTAGTCAAAGGGACAGGGCTTCTGAAGCTTTCTTT.

The chain recombines TRBV7-3 with TRBJ2-1; the match to TRBD2 covers 15 bases. The germline gives CDR1 SGHTA, CDR2 FQGTGA. Trimming at V came to 5 bases and at J to 9 bases, leaving 11 bases not matched to a gene. The CDR3 runs to 17 residues. In DNA, the CDR3 is TGTGCCAGCAGCCCCACCGGACTAGCGGGGGGGCCTGGTGAGCAGTTCTTC. It translates to CASSPTGLAGGPGEQFF.

This clone was counted once. This chain joins TRBV27 and TRBJ1-2; D not certain. This CDR3 spans 13 amino acids. Per the germline V gene, CDR1 is MNHEY and CDR2 is SMNVEV (reference sequence). V lost 5 bases, J lost 3 bases, and 10 bases lay in between. The DNA of the CDR3 is TGTGCCAGCAGTCGGAGTGGAGACTATGGCTACACCTTC. This codes for CASSRSGDYGYTF.

The chain is built from TRBV29-1 and TRBJ2-3; D perhaps matches TRBD1 (5 bases). Trimming removed 5 bases at V and 6 bases at J, with 12 bases between. Germline V gene data show CDR1 as SQVTM and CDR2 as ANQGSEA. The CDR3 consists of 12 residues. The CDR3, as DNA: TGCAGCGTTAGCAGGGTGGAGGATACGCAGTATTTT. It is translated as CSVSRVEDTQYF.

The V gene is TRBV7-3, the J gene TRBJ2-5; 10 bases agree with TRBD2. Germline CDR1 is SGHTA and CDR2 is FQGTGA. This CDR3 is built from 16 residues. Trimming removed 2 bases from V and 1 base from J; junction bases left unmatched: 4. Here the CDR3 DNA reads TGTGCCAGCAGCTTATCGGCTAGCGGGGGCCAAGAGACCCAGTACTTC. This encodes CASSLSASGGQETQYF.

The chain joins TRBV6-1 to TRBJ1-2; D may be TRBD1 (5 bases). The CDR3 is 15 amino acids. Trimming pared 4 bases from V and 3 bases from J, leaving 15 bases between. Germline V gives CDR1 MNHNS, CDR2 SASEGT. The CDR3 coding sequence is TGTGCCAGCAGTGGGCGGGACGCACTTCACTATGGCTACACCTTC. This encodes CASSGRDALHYGYTF.

The rearrangement uses TRBV18 and TRBJ1-2; no clear D gene. Trimming removed 0 bases at V and 4 bases at J, with 12 bases between. The CDR3 is 15 amino acids. Germline V gives CDR1 KGHSH, CDR2 LQKENI. The CDR3 region is CASSPPLLRGYGYTF. The CDR3 DNA reads as TGTGCCAGCTCACCACCCCTACTCCGCGGCTATGGCTACACCTTC.

This clone was recorded a few times. This rearrangement joins TRBV6-1 to TRBJ2-7, with 8 bases fitting TRBD1. J gave up 2 bases and V 6 bases, and 6 bases lay outside the gene matches. The germline CDR1 and CDR2 sequences are MNHNS and SASEGT. CDR3 length equals 14 residues. The CDR3 bases are TGTGCCAGCAGGGAGGGACAGGCCACCTACGAGCAGTACTTC. This gives the protein CASREGQATYEQYF.

In its sample, this clone was seen once. The rearrangement joins TRBV2 to TRBJ1-1, with D possibly TRBD1 on 6 matching bases. The CDR3 spans 13 residues. V was shortened by 10 bases and J by 6 bases, with 18 bases between the two germline ends. Germline V gene sequence: CDR1 SNHLY, CDR2 FYNNEI. The CDR3 bases are TGTGCCACCTACTACAGGGAGATCGCTGAAGCTTTCTTT. Translating gives CATYYREIAEAFF.

This clone has a single count. This sequence joins TRBV2 and TRBJ1-2; 7 nucleotides agree with TRBD1. V dropped 8 bases and J dropped 8; count of bases not matched to a gene: 14. Germline V CDR1 and CDR2: SNHLY, FYNNEI. The CDR3 covers 14 residues. In DNA form, the CDR3 reads TGTGCCAGCTATGAGGGGGCCCTATCCGGAGGCTACACCTTC. Translating gives CASYEGALSGGYTF.

J is TRBJ1-6 and V is TRBV7-8; 7 positions agree with TRBD1. The CDR3 spans 17 residues. The junction had 4 bases not matched to a gene; V was cut back by 0 bases and J by 2 bases. The germline CDR1 and CDR2 sequences are SGHVS and FQNEAQ. The CDR3 DNA follows: TGTGCCAGCAGCTTAGCCCAGGGGGTCACCTATAATTCACCCCTCCACTTT. It yields the protein CASSLAQGVTYNSPLHF.

This chain uses TRBV2 with TRBJ1-1; 8 bases align to TRBD1. The V segment lost 8 bases and the J segment 8 bases; nucleotides outside the gene matches: 10. Germline V gene data show CDR1 as SNHLY and CDR2 as FYNNEI. The CDR3 loop spans 13 amino acids. Here the CDR3 reads CASGGQGLWEAFF. The CDR3 DNA reads TGTGCCAGCGGAGGACAGGGCCTTTGGGAAGCTTTCTTT.

The chain recombines TRBV7-9 with TRBJ1-4; D call uncertain. V lost 1 base, J lost 8 bases, and 14 bases lay in between. Germline V gene sequence: CDR1 SEHNR, CDR2 FQNEAQ (reference sequence). The CDR3 is 15 residues long. The CDR3 DNA reads as TGTGCCAGCAGCTTAGAACAAACCGATACAGAAAAACTGTTTTTT. Protein sequence: CASSLEQTDTEKLFF.

The chain combines TRBV5-1 with TRBJ1-2; D possibly corresponds to TRBD1 (5 bases). Germline V lookup: CDR1 SGHRS, CDR2 YFSETQ. CDR3 length: 14 residues. V lost 2 bases and J 0 bases, leaving 8 bases between the germline ends. The CDR3 DNA follows: TGCGCCAGCAGCTTAGACAGCGCTAACTATGGCTACACCTTC. This codes for CASSLDSANYGYTF.

The CDR3 region is CATTGTPDPYGYTF. The DNA of the CDR3 is TGTGCCACCACCGGGACACCTGATCCCTATGGCTACACCTTC. This chain uses TRBV10-3 with TRBJ1-2, with D tentatively TRBD1 (6 bases). Trimming pared 10 bases from V and 4 bases from J, leaving 19 bases between. The germline CDR1 and CDR2 sequences are ENHRY and SYGVKD. CDR3 length: 14 residues.